These 10 T cell receptor beta chains originate from one sample sequenced in a study of blood T cell repertoires in COVID-19. TCRdb's copy holds only in-frame clones and misses some; the assay was immunoSEQ multiplex PCR. In the table there are approximately 90,000 clones, approximately 89% of which are singletons. Sequenced input: peripheral blood. Every receptor here comes from a human donor with acute or convalescent COVID-19. The donor label of this sample is uncertain.

CDR3 residues: CASSPTLAGTAYEQYF. In DNA, the CDR3 is TGTGCCAGCAGCCCGACCCTAGCGGGTACGGCCTACGAGCAGTACTTC. The chain links TRBV9 to TRBJ2-7; 8 bases fit TRBD2. V dropped 4 bases and J dropped 2; count of bases not matched to a gene: 11. CDR3 length: 16 residues. Germline V gene sequence: CDR1 SGDLS, CDR2 YYNGEE.

This chain uses TRBV24-1 with TRBJ2-2; no reliable D call. The CDR3 totals 15 residues. Per the germline V gene, CDR1 is KGHDR and CDR2 is SFDVKD. V was pared by 9 bases and J by 0 bases, with 13 bases between. CDR3 sequence: CATRPTGSNTGELFF. The CDR3 bases are TGTGCCACCCGACCGACGGGTTCGAACACCGGGGAGCTGTTTTTT.

The gene calls are TRBV24-1 and TRBJ2-5, with 8 bases identical to TRBD2. With 5 bases clipped from V and 5 bases from J, the junction kept 6 bases outside the gene matches. The CDR3 sequence is 14 residues long. Germline values: CDR1 KGHDR, CDR2 SFDVKD. The CDR3 spells CATSANSGVETQYF. DNA for the CDR3: TGTGCCACCAGTGCCAATAGCGGGGTGGAGACCCAGTACTTC.

The V gene is TRBV6-5, the J gene TRBJ1-4, with D possibly matching TRBD1 (6 bases). CDR1 and CDR2 from the germline V gene are MNHEY and SVGAGI. This CDR3 spans 14 amino acids. Trimming left V 5 bases short and J 3 bases short, with 10 bases between. CDR3 sequence reads: CASSLGQSNEKLFF. CDR3 DNA sequence: TGTGCCAGCAGTCTAGGACAGTCTAATGAAAAACTGTTTTTT.

The chain joins TRBV7-8 to TRBJ1-2; no clear D. The CDR3 totals 15 residues. V lost 5 bases to trimming and J lost 0 bases, with 13 bases between them. The germline CDR1 and CDR2 sequences are SGHVS and FQNEAQ. The CDR3 sequence: CASSTRRGTNYGYTF. In DNA form, the CDR3 reads TGTGCCAGCAGCACCCGACGGGGAACTAACTATGGCTACACCTTC.

The chain carries TRBV5-1 and TRBJ2-2; D uncertain. The CDR3 spans 15 residues. V lost 4 bases, J lost 3 bases, and 13 bases lay in between. The germline V gene encodes CDR1 SGHRS and CDR2 YFSETQ. The chain's CDR3 is CASSIYNSYTGELFF. For the CDR3, the DNA is TGCGCCAGCAGCATATATAACAGTTACACCGGGGAGCTGTTTTTT. Drawing the rest from reference TRBV5-1 and TRBJ2-2, the complete variable domain is KAGVTQTPRYLIKTRGQQVTLSCSPISGHRSVSWYQQTPGQGLQFLFEYFSETQRNKGNFPGRFSGRQFSNSRSEMNVSTLELGDSALYLCASSIYNSYTGELFFGEGSRLTVL.

This chain connects TRBV7-9 to TRBJ2-1; TRBD2 agrees at 16 bases. J lost 0 bases, V lost 11 bases, and 10 bases had no gene match. Per germline, CDR1 SEHNR and CDR2 FQNEAQ (reference sequence). This CDR3 comprises 18 residues. Here the CDR3 reads CAGSGLAGGKNSYNEQFF. As DNA, the CDR3 is TGTGCCGGATCGGGACTAGCGGGGGGGAAAAACTCCTACAATGAGCAGTTCTTC.

The CDR3 DNA reads TGTGCCAGCAGTTTATCGTGGGACAGGGGGCGCGGACTCGCTTTCTTT. Its protein is CASSLSWDRGRGLAFF. The chain recombines TRBV27 with TRBJ1-1; 12 bases align to TRBD1. The CDR3 sequence is 16 residues long. The J segment lost 11 bases and the V segment lost 0 bases, leaving 10 bases of the junction unmatched. In germline, CDR1 is MNHEY, CDR2 SMNVEV (reference sequence).

This sequence joins TRBV6-4 and TRBJ2-6; the D is unclear. This CDR3 is built from 14 residues. With 5 bases removed from V and 2 bases from J, the gap between germline ends came to 7 bases. Germline V gene data show CDR1 as MRHNA and CDR2 as SNTAGT. This CDR3 is CASSPLPGANVLTF. CDR3 nucleotide sequence: TGTGCCAGCAGTCCCCTCCCTGGGGCCAACGTCCTGACTTTC.

V gene TRBV5-5 combines with J gene TRBJ1-5, with D unclear. The CDR3 runs 18 residues. V was shortened by 4 bases and J by 2 bases, with 22 bases between the two germline ends. Germline CDR1 and CDR2: SGHKS and YYEKEE (reference sequence). The CDR3 region has the DNA TGTGCCAGCAGCGCGTTTTTGAGAGGTGGAATGGGCAATCAGCCCCAGCATTTT. This gives the protein CASSAFLRGGMGNQPQHF. The full variable domain, its missing parts supplied by reference TRBV5-5 and TRBJ1-5, is DAGVTQSPTHLIKTRGQQVTLRCSPISGHKSVSWYQQVLGQGPQFIFQYYEKEERGRGNFPDRFSARQFPNYSSELNVNALLLGDSALYLCASSAFLRGGMGNQPQHFGDGTRLSIL.